Given below is one T cell receptor beta chain in context. Its antigen is unknown. The sample belongs to a study of T cell responses to AZD1222 COVID-19 vaccine. Study overall: Second-dose timings of about 4 or about 12 weeks were pooled. Points from the study as a whole: Receipt of two AZD1222 doses was followed by a rise in Spike-specific TCR breadth and depth. The donor cohort was predominantly white British with a female majority, and clonal diversity may have been underestimated. Epitopes outside B.1.351 and B.1.1.7 mutated regions reportedly drew nearly half of spike TCRs.

Germline loops: CDR1 SGHRS, CDR2 YFSETQ. CDR3 size: 14 residues. Trimming removed 0 bases at V and 6 bases at J, with 12 bases between. Sequenced by immunoSEQ multiplex PCR; TCRdb stores in-frame clones only, minus some. This table holds approximately 150,000 clones, 92% found once. V and J are TRBV5-1 and TRBJ1-2; D gene unclear. The source was peripheral blood, collected on day 0 of AZD1222 vaccination. The clonotype was recovered from an adult in good health. The CDR3 protein is CASSLAARTDGYTF. The CDR3, as DNA: TGCGCCAGCAGCTTGGCCGCCAGGACGGATGGCTACACCTTC.